This T cell receptor (beta chain) is drawn from a study of OX40 agonist ivuxolimab in advanced cancers. Study background: Among those enrolled, mean age was 60 years (range roughly 23 to 79) and less than 90% were male.

This CDR3 region has 17 residues. V was shortened by 2 bases and J by 0 bases, with 16 bases between the two germline ends. In germline, CDR1 is SGDLS, CDR2 YYNGEE. About this clone: Antigen: not known.

The protocol was immunoSEQ multiplex PCR, while the TCRdb copy is restricted to in-frame clones and leaves out a portion. Of 45,000 to 60,000 clones listed, about 89% are singletons. Study conclusions and caveats: In the 0.1-3.0 mg/kg groups, partial responders showed among the lowest expansion. Clonal expansion from baseline to week 6 occurred in both CD4+ and CD8+ T cells.

The starting material was CD4+ or CD8+ T cells sorted from blood, obtained in a trial of the OX40 agonist ivuxolimab. This chain joins TRBV9 and TRBJ2-3; perhaps TRBD1 as D (7 bases). The source is an adult with an advanced solid tumor such as melanoma, head and neck, liver or kidney cancer. Here the CDR3 DNA reads TGTGCCAGCAGCGTCCCCACAGGGGACTTTAGCACAGATACGCAGTATTTT. Protein sequence: CASSVPTGDFSTDTQYF.